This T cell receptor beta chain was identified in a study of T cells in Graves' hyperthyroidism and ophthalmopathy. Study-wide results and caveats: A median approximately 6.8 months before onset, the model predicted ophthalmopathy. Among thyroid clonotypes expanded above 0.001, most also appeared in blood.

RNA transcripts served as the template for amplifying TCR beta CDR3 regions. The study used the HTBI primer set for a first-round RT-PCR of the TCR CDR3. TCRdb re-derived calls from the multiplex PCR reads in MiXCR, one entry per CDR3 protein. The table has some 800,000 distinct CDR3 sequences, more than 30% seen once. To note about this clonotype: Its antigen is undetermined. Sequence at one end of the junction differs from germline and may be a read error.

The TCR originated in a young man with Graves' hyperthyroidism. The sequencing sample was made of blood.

CDR3 bases: TGCGCCAGCAGCTCGGGACTAGCAAGGGACACTGGGGAGCTGTTTTTT. As protein: CASSSGLARDTGELFF. The genes are TRBV5-1 and TRBJ2-2, with 9 nucleotides matching TRBD2. There are 16 residues in the CDR3. Germline V gene lookup returns CDR1 SGHRS and CDR2 YFSETQ.